This T cell receptor beta chain is drawn from a study of shared clonotypes between healthy human individuals (dated by TCRdb to between 2020 and 2021). Some background on the complete study: The cohort comprised two women and a few men aged 18 to 49 years. For each donor, three plates each were used for CD4 naive and CD4 memory, two plates were used for CD8 naive, and one plate was used for CD8 memory. To estimate repertoire size and how much clonotype sharing occurs between individuals, the study deeply sequenced the blood TCR repertoires of five healthy adults. Libraries were prepared and TCR repertoires were sequenced by different laboratories using diverse techniques, in order to increase sequencing depth and limit assay-specific biases. Per donor, leukapheresis produced somewhere between about 0.94 and 9 billion PBMCs.

Using the deep immunoSEQ assay, TCR CDR3 regions were amplified from genomic DNA by multiplex PCR. Extracted genomic DNA from each cell subset was distributed evenly across all wells of several immunoSEQ 96-well plates, and each plate was treated as a replicate. For sorted subsets, about 210 ng of genomic DNA, equivalent to around 29,000 T cell genomes, went into each replicate PCR. Purified libraries were measured with a Qubit 3.0 fluorometer, size-checked on a Bioanalyzer 2100, and measured again with the KAPA Library Quantification kit. Every immunoSEQ 96-well plate was sequenced on a separate single-read 150-cycle Illumina NextSeq 550 flow cell. On the authors' methods: Because only junctional sequences without quality scores were contained in the immunoSEQ output, filtering matching that applied to full-length reads could not be performed. To assign V/J genes and CDR3, sequences were annotated using PyIR, a Python wrapper for IgBLAST v1.9, with IMGT germline references. Any read was removed if the V/J assignment was weak (E-value above 1e-6), the CDR3 was missing, or the read contained stop codons, out-of-frame junctions, or ambiguous translated residues. V3J clonotypes were defined as sequences sharing the same inferred V gene, J gene, and CDR3 amino acid sequence. To compute the percentage overlap between repertoires, the number of shared unique clonotypes was divided by the size of the smaller repertoire. Repertoire richness was assessed with RTK rarefaction, the Chao1 estimator, and Recon v2.1 estimates of unobserved clonotypes. Generation probabilities were computed with OLGA for all TCRbeta clonotypes obtained by the gDNA method from a handful of donors. TCRdb mirrors the immuneACCESS table, restricted to in-frame sequences. Some clones are absent from its copies; in checked studies, under half trace to an unresolved V gene, and the reason for the others is unknown. That table gives V, J and clone size, and the DNA gave D and trimming. For this sample there are fewer than 2.5 million clones; roughly 93% appear just once. The leading ten clones occupy roughly 0.39% of the sample.

The donors were healthy, HIV-negative adults who had no recently reported acute infections or vaccinations. Every donor was a Caucasian adult living in Nashville, Tennessee, USA. CD4+ T cells were enriched by magnetic negative selection; naive cells were then positively selected on CD45RA, and the negative fraction formed the memory subset. Blood was obtained by leukapheresis, after which PBMCs were separated by Ficoll-Histopaque density gradient centrifugation and cryopreserved in liquid nitrogen vapor phase. Analytical flow cytometry was used to check the purity and quantity of each magnetically sorted T cell population. Each sorted fraction had its genomic DNA isolated and then quantified by UV absorbance on a Nanodrop 2000c. V is cut back by 5 bases and J by 3 bases, with 6 bases in the junction unmatched. The germline V gene yields SNHLY for CDR1 and FYNNEI for CDR2. The CDR3 runs 14 residues from the cysteine to the phenylalanine. The only DNA kept is the CDR3, 42 bases in frame from the first base.

Findings and caveats that apply to the study as a whole: Pairwise subsampling led to the expectation that sequencing depth would affect the degree of clonotype sharing among donors. Compared with non-shared clonotypes, clonotypes shared by all four sorted-subset donors had higher generation probabilities. When a few donors were compared, the shared fraction of clonotypes was about 5% for naive CD4, about 4% for naive CD8, 2% to 2.5% for memory CD4, and 0.35% to 0.5% for memory CD8. Rarefaction of sorted-subset datasets indicated incomplete sequencing despite the large sequencing depth. Estimated clonotype richness was generally larger for naive than for memory subsets. Sampling was limited to blood, and TCR repertoires in tissue likely differ from TCR repertoires in blood. The genetic and exposure-history diversity represented was limited by the small number of donors.

This clone was counted between two and nine times. Its antigen is unknown. Per-base quality was not reported, and no clone a single base away is much larger than it. The chain links TRBV2 with TRBJ1-1, with 7 bases matching TRBD1. The sequence derives from a man aged 18 to 29 in good health. Some clones in this sample may be carry-over from other donors' samples. The sample comprised naive CD4+ T cells from PBMCs. Reading the label with the study, this specimen's cell subset or site is: CD45RA+ positively selected. The sequenced DNA: TGTGCCAGCAGTCCTCGGACAGGAGACACTGAAGCTTTCTTT. This is translated as CASSPRTGDTEAFF.